This TCR beta chain was sequenced during a study of blood T cell repertoires in COVID-19. For the study at large: Samples representing acute and convalescent COVID-19 were sourced from the United States, Italy and Spain. T cells, B-cell-depleted T cells, or PBMCs provided the cDNA or gDNA that served as material.

In the source study's methods: Nucleated cell counts were estimated from reference gene primer amplification. Sequencing used immunoSEQ multiplex PCR; TCRdb keeps in-frame clones, though not all of them. That table furnishes V, J and clone size, whereas the DNA furnished D and trimming. The table lists about 100,000 clones, 80% to 90% of them singletons, with under 2.5% in the top ten. With 5 bases clipped from V and 6 bases from J, the junction kept 5 bases outside the gene matches. Germline CDR1 reads SGHNT; CDR2 reads YENEEA. The CDR3 has 13 amino acids. The source of this sequence is a human donor in a cohort sampled during active COVID-19. The V and J genes are TRBV11-3 and TRBJ2-7; TRBD1 matches 9 bases. Sequencing used peripheral blood. CDR3 DNA sequence: TGTGCCAGCAGCCAGGGACAGGGTCTCGAGCAGTACTTC. Its protein product is CASSQGQGLEQYF.